The clone carrying this TCR beta chain was found many times. What it binds is not known. From the reads, TCRdb called clonotypes with MiXCR, one entry per CDR3 protein. The sample contains about 180,000 distinct CDR3 sequences, 17% of which appear only once. These data come from a study of T cell repertoires in cytomegalovirus infection. Across the whole study: It was the public TCR beta signatures that indicated both CMV infection and matching HLA type.

Germline trimming cut 5 bases from V and 1 base from J; bases unmatched to any gene: 9. CDR1 and CDR2 (germline): SGHTA, FQGNSA. The CDR3 loop spans 17 amino acids. Study-level findings and limits: The ex vivo response was dominated by HLA-C-restricted CMV-specific TCR beta clonotypes.

The sequencing input was CD8+ T cells from PBMCs. This chain joins TRBV7-2 and TRBJ1-1; the match to TRBD1 covers 11 bases. The TCR comes from a human donor in good health (CMV status not recorded). Some clones in this sample may be carry-over from other donors' samples. DNA for the CDR3: TGTGCCAGCAGCCCAGACGGGACAGGGGGACCGAACACTGAAGCTTTCTTT. Translation: CASSPDGTGGPNTEAFF.